This T cell receptor (beta chain) was documented in a study of human T cells and chemical hapten exposure. Regarding time point: patch test 2, 6 weeks after DPC sensitization. Treatment specified: therapeutic diphenylcyclopropenone sensitization with weekly scalp DPC. Many counts were recorded for this clonotype. Each CDR3 protein gets one entry after TCRdb re-called the RACE reads with MiXCR. The profile shows about 350,000 distinct CDR3 sequences, roughly 6% of them singletons. Between the trimmed V and J ends, which lost 2 bases and 1 base, there was a span of 14 bases. The CDR3 consists of 16 residues.

The TCR sequence derives from a woman under 30 with alopecia areata. Some clones in this sample may be carry-over from other donors' samples. The sample here was whole blood, taken in connection with sensitization to the hapten diphenylcyclopropenone (DPC). The chain carries TRBV12-3 or TRBV12-4 and TRBJ1-2; no clear D gene. In nucleotides, the CDR3 is TGTGCCAGCAGTTTAAAGTTGTCCGCTCTTAACTATGGCTACACCTTC. Translation: CASSLKLSALNYGYTF.